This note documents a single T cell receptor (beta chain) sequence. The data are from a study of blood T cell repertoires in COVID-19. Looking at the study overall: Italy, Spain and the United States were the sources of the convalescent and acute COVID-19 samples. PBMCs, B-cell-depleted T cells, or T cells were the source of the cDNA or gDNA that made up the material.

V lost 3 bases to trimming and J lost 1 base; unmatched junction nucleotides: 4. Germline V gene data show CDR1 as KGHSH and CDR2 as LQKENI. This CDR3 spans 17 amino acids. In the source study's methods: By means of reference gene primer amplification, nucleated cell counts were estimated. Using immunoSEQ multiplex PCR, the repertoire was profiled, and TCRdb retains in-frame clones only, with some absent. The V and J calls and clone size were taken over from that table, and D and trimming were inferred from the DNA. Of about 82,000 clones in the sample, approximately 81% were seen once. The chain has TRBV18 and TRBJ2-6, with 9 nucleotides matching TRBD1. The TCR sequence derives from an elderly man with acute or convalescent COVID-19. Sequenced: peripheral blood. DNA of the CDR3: TGTGCCAGCTCACCGGGACAGGGTGGTTCTGGGGCCAACGTCCTGACTTTC. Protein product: CASSPGQGGSGANVLTF.